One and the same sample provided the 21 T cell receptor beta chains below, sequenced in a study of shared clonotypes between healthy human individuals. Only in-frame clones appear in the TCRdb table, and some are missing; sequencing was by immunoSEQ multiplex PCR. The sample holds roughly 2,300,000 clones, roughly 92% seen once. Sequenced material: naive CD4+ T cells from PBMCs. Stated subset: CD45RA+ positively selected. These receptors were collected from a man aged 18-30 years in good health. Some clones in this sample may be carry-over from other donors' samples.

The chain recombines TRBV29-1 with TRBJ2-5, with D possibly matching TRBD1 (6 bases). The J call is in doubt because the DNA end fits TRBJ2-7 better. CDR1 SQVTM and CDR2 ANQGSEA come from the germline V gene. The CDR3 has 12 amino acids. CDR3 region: CSAADSTYEQYF. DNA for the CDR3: TGCAGCGCTGCGGACAGCACCTACGAGCAGTACTTC.

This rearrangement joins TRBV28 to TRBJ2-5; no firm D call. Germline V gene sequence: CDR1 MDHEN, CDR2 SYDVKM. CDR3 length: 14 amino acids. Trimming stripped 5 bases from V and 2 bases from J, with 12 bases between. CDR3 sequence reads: CASSLGRKQETQYF. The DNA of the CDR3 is TGTGCCAGCAGTCTTGGACGGAAACAAGAGACCCAGTACTTC.

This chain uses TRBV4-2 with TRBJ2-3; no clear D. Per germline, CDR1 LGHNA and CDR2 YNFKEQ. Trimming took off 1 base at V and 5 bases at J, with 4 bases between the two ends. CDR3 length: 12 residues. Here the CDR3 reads CASSQVKDTQYF. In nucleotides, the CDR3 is TGTGCCAGCAGCCAAGTTAAAGATACGCAGTATTTT.

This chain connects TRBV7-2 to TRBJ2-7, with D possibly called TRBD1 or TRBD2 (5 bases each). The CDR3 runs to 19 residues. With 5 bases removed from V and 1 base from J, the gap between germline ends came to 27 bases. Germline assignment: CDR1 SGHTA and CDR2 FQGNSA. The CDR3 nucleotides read TGTGCCAGCAGCCTCAGGGTTCGCCGTCGGGGCGAGAGGTCCTACGAGCAGTACTTC. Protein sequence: CASSLRVRRRGERSYEQYF.

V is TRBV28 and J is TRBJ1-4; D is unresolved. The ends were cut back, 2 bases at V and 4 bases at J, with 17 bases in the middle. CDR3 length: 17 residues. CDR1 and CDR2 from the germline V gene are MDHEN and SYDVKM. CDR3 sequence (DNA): TGTGCCAGCAGTTTAGTAGGAGGTTGGGAGTATAATGAAAAACTGTTTTTT. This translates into CASSLVGGWEYNEKLFF.

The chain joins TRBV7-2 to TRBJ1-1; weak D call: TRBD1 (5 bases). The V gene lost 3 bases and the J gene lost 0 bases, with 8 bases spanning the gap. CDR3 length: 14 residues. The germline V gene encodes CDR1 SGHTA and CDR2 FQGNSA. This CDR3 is CASSFRTLNTEAFF. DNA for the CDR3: TGTGCCAGCAGCTTCAGGACATTGAACACTGAAGCTTTCTTT.

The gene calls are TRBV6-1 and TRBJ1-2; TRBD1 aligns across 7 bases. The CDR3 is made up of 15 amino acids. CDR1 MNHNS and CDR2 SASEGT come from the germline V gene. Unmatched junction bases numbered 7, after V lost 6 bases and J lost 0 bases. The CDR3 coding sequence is TGTGCCAGCAGACTGCCGGGACAGTCTAACTATGGCTACACCTTC. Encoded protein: CASRLPGQSNYGYTF.

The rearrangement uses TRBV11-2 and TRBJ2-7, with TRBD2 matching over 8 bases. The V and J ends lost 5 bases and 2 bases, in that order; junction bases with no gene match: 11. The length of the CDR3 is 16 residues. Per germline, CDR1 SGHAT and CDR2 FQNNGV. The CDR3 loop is CASSLRGAGVPYEQYF. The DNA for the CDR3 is TGTGCCAGCAGCCTCCGGGGAGCGGGAGTCCCCTACGAGCAGTACTTC.

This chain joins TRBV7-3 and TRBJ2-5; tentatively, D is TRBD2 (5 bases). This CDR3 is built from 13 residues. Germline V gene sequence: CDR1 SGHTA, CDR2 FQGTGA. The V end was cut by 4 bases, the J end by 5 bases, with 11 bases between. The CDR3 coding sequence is TGTGCCAGCAGCTACGGTGGCGGGGAGACCCAGTACTTC. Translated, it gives CASSYGGGETQYF. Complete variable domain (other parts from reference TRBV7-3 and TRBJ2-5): GAGVSQTPSNKVTEKGKYVELRCDPISGHTALYWYRQSLGQGPEFLIYFQGTGAADDSGLPNDRFFAVRPEGSVSTLKIQRTERGDSAVYLCASSYGGGETQYFGPGTRLLVL.

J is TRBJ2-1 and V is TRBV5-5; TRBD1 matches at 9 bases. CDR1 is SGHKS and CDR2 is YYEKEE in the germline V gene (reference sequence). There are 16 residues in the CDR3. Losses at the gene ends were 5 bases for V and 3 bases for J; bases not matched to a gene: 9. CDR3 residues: CASSPGQGRGYNEQFF. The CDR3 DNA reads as TGTGCCAGCAGTCCTGGACAGGGGCGCGGCTACAATGAGCAGTTCTTC. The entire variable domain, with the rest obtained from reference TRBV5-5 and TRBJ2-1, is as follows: DAGVTQSPTHLIKTRGQQVTLRCSPISGHKSVSWYQQVLGQGPQFIFQYYEKEERGRGNFPDRFSARQFPNYSSELNVNALLLGDSALYLCASSPGQGRGYNEQFFGPGTRLTVL.

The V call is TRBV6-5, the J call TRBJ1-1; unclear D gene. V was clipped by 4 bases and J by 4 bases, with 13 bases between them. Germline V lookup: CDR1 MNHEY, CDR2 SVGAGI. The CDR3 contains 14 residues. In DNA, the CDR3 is TGTGCCAGCAGTTGGGATAGCCAGTCCACTGAAGCTTTCTTT. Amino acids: CASSWDSQSTEAFF.

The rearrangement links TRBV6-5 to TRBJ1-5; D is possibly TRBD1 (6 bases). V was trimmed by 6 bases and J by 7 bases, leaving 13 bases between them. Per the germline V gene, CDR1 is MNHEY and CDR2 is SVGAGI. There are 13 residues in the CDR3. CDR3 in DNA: TGTGCCAGCAGCAAACAGGGTACCCAGCCCCAGCATTTT. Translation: CASSKQGTQPQHF.

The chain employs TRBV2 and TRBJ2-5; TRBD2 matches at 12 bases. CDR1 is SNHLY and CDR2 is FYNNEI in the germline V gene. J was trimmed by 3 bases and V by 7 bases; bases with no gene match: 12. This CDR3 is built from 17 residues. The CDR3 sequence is CASTERWTSGNKETQYF. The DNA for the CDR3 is TGTGCCAGCACCGAGAGATGGACTAGCGGGAATAAAGAGACCCAGTACTTC.

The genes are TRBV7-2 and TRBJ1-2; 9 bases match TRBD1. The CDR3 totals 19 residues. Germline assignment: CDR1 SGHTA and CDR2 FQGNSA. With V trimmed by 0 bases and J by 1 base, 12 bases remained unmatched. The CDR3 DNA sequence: TGTGCCAGCAGCTTAGCCGGTCCCGGGACAGGGTACCGTAACTATGGCTACACCTTC. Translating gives CASSLAGPGTGYRNYGYTF.

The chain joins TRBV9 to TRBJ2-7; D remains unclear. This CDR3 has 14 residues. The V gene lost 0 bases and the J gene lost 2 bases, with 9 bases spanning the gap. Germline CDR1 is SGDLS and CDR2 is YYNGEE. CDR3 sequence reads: CASSVAADAYEQYF. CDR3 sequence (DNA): TGTGCCAGCAGCGTAGCGGCGGACGCCTACGAGCAGTACTTC.

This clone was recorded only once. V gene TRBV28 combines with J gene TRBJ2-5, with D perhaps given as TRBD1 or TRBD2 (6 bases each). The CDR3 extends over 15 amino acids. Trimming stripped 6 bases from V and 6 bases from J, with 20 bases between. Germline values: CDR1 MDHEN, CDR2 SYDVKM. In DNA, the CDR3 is TGTGCCAGCAGGGGGGGCGCCGGGGCTGGTCAGACCCAGTACTTC. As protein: CASRGGAGAGQTQYF.

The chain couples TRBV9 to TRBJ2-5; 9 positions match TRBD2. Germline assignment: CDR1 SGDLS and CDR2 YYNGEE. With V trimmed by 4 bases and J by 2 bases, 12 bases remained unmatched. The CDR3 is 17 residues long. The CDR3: CASSPPVGLAGQETQYF. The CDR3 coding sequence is TGTGCCAGCAGCCCCCCGGTGGGGCTAGCGGGGCAAGAGACCCAGTACTTC. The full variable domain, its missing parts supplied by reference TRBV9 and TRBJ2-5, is DSGVTQTPKHLITATGQRVTLRCSPRSGDLSVYWYQQSLDQGLQFLIQYYNGEERAKGNILERFSAQQFPDLHSELNLSSLELGDSALYFCASSPPVGLAGQETQYFGPGTRLLVL.

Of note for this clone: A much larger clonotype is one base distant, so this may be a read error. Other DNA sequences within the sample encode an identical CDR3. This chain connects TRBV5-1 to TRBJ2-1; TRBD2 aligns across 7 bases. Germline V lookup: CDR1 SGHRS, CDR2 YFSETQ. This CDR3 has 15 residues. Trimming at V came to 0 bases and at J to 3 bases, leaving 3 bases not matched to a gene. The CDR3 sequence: CASSLGLADYNEQFF. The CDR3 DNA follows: TGCGCCAGCAGCTTGGGACTAGCTGACTACAATGAGCAGTTCTTC.

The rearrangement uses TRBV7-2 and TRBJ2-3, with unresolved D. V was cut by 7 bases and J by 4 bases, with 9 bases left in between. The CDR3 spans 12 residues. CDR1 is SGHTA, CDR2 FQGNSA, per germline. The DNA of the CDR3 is TGTGCCAGCACCACTACCGCAGATACGCAGTATTTT. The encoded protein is CASTTTADTQYF.

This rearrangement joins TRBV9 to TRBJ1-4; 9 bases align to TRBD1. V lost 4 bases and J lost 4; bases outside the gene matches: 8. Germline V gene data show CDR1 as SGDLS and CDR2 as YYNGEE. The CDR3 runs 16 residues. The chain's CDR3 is CASSTETGGGNEKLFF. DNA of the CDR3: TGTGCCAGCAGCACCGAAACAGGGGGCGGTAATGAAAAACTGTTTTTT.

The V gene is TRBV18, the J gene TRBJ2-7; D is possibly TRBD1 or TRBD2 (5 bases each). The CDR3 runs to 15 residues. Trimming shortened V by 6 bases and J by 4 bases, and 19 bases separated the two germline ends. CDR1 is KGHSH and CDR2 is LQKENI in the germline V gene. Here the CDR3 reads CASSLGDSGVYEQYF. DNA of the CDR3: TGTGCCAGCTCCCTGGGCGACAGCGGTGTGTACGAGCAGTACTTC.